This T cell receptor (beta chain) was sequenced during a study of spatial heterogeneity in lung cancer. TCRdb re-derived calls from the 5' RACE reads in MiXCR, one entry per CDR3 protein. The sample carries about 48,000 distinct CDR3 sequences, under 6% recorded once. Study-wide findings and caveats: Follow-up blood showed ubiquitous expanded tumor TCRs less than blood at resection did.

The CDR3 has 16 residues. Germline V gene lookup returns CDR1 SGDLS and CDR2 YYNGEE. V dropped 4 bases and J dropped 5 bases, with 21 bases sitting between them. This clonotype has a count of ten or more. Its matching antigen is unknown. Time point: sample taken at primary tumor resection. Whole RNA came from tumor, nontumor lung or frozen PBMC and was sequenced without being sorted. Samples were donated by 72 untreated early-stage non-small cell lung cancer patients. The clonotype comes from a male donor with early-stage non-small cell lung cancer. The sample here was PBMCs, taken at surgery. The V gene is TRBV9, the J gene TRBJ1-2; no clear D. Here the CDR3 reads CASSFRHGRLGYGYTF. The CDR3 nucleotides read TGTGCCAGCAGCTTCAGACATGGGCGGCTGGGATATGGCTACACCTTC.